A single sample gave rise to the 24 T cell receptor beta chains below, sequenced in a study of cytomegalovirus exposure and HLA in healthy donors. PCR used 60 Vbeta primers and 13 Jbeta primers. The repertoire was sequenced with immunoSEQ multiplex PCR; TCRdb's copy has only in-frame clones and lacks some. The sample holds 150,000 to 200,000 clones, roughly 84% seen once. The sequencing sample was made of PBMCs. The receptors stem from a boy aged 5-17 years in good health and CMV-seronegative.

V and J are TRBV28 and TRBJ1-6; 8 nucleotides match TRBD1. The CDR3 length is 17 residues. Germline CDR1 is MDHEN and CDR2 is SYDVKM. V lost 2 bases to trimming and J lost 9 bases; unmatched junction nucleotides: 12. The CDR3 region is CASSLPGQAFKRSPLHF. CDR3 DNA sequence: TGTGCCAGCAGTTTACCGGGACAGGCTTTTAAGCGTTCACCCCTCCACTTT.

This chain links TRBV9 with TRBJ2-2; 8 bases align to TRBD2. The trim removed 5 bases at V and 2 bases at J, leaving 8 bases unmatched. The CDR3 sequence is 16 residues long. Germline lookup yields CDR1 SGDLS and CDR2 YYNGEE. The CDR3: CASRPTSGRNTGELFF. The DNA of the CDR3 is TGTGCCAGCAGACCTACTAGCGGACGAAACACCGGGGAGCTGTTTTTT.

This clone showed up just once. This chain joins TRBV7-9 and TRBJ2-1; 15 nucleotides align to TRBD2. V was clipped by 4 bases and J by 7 bases; unmatched bases: 14. The CDR3 has 19 amino acids. Germline CDR1 SEHNR, CDR2 FQNEAQ (reference sequence). CDR3: CASSYHPGLAGGPVNEQFF. In nucleotides, the CDR3 is TGTGCCAGCAGCTATCACCCCGGACTAGCGGGAGGGCCGGTGAATGAGCAGTTCTTC.

In DNA, the CDR3 is TGTGCCAGCAGCGCTACGGGACTAGCGGGAGACATCTACGAGCAGTACTTC. Encoded protein: CASSATGLAGDIYEQYF. The V call is TRBV7-3, the J call TRBJ2-7; 14 positions match TRBD2. The CDR3 length is 17 residues. From germline, CDR1 is SGHTA and CDR2 FQGTGA. After removal of 5 bases from V and 3 bases from J, the junction contained 9 bases not matched to a gene.

This chain uses TRBV30 with TRBJ2-1, with TRBD2 identical over 11 bases. CDR1 and CDR2 from the germline V gene are GTSNPN and SVGIG (reference sequence). Trimming removed 1 base from V and 5 bases from J; junction bases left unmatched: 4. This CDR3 region has 15 residues. The CDR3 sequence: CAWSAGLAVNNEQFF. CDR3 nucleotides: TGTGCCTGGAGTGCGGGACTAGCGGTCAACAATGAGCAGTTCTTC.

This clone has a handful of counts. The chain uses TRBV6-5 and TRBJ2-3, with D possibly matching TRBD2 (6 bases). This CDR3 comprises 15 residues. The V gene lost 6 bases and the J gene lost 0 bases, with 13 bases spanning the gap. The germline V gene encodes CDR1 MNHEY and CDR2 SVGAGI. CDR3 region: CASSPGGTSTDTQYF. The CDR3 DNA reads TGTGCCAGCAGCCCCGGGGGAACTAGCACAGATACGCAGTATTTT.

The CDR3 region has the DNA TGTGCCAGCAGCGCCCCCGGAGCGGGCCTCTACGAGCAGTACTTC. It translates to CASSAPGAGLYEQYF. This sequence joins TRBV9 and TRBJ2-7; TRBD2 is a possible D gene (6 bases). The germline CDR1 and CDR2 sequences are SGDLS and YYNGEE. CDR3 length: 15 amino acids. Trimming shortened V by 3 bases and J by 3 bases, and 16 bases separated the two germline ends.

The rearrangement links TRBV10-3 to TRBJ2-1; 7 bases agree with TRBD2. The CDR3 has 15 amino acids. Per germline, CDR1 ENHRY and CDR2 SYGVKD. Trimming took 3 bases from V and 5 from J; bases not matched to a gene: 7. CDR3 nucleotide sequence: TGTGCCATCAGTGATGCGGGAGCGTTCAACAATGAGCAGTTCTTC. It encodes CAISDAGAFNNEQFF.

The chain recombines TRBV7-9 with TRBJ2-2; no clear D. This CDR3 region has 17 residues. The germline V gene has CDR1 SEHNR and CDR2 FQNEAQ (reference sequence). V lost 5 bases, J lost 0 bases, and 16 bases lay in between. In nucleotides, the CDR3 is TGTGCCAGCAGCCCATCACTGGGCAGCACGAACACCGGGGAGCTGTTTTTT. It specifies CASSPSLGSTNTGELFF.

V usage is TRBV13 and J usage is TRBJ2-3, with TRBD1 identical over 7 bases. Losses at the gene ends were 5 bases for V and 0 bases for J; bases not matched to a gene: 8. Germline CDR1 reads PRHDT; CDR2 reads FYEKMQ (reference sequence). The CDR3 covers 16 residues. The CDR3 sequence is CASSLQGMFSTDTQYF. In DNA form, the CDR3 reads TGTGCCAGCAGCCTACAGGGGATGTTCAGCACAGATACGCAGTATTTT.

There are a few counts of this clone. J is TRBJ2-1 and V is TRBV6-5; TRBD2 aligns across 14 bases. V shed 5 bases, J shed 8 bases, and the junction held 2 bases outside the gene matches. This CDR3 comprises 14 residues. The germline V gene encodes CDR1 MNHEY and CDR2 SVGAGI. The CDR3 bases are TGTGCCAGCAGTGGGACTAGCGGGAGCGATGAGCAGTTCTTC. Residues: CASSGTSGSDEQFF.

The rearrangement uses TRBV7-8 and TRBJ2-7, with D possibly being TRBD2 (6 bases). Trimming cost V 4 bases and J 2 bases, with 15 bases left between them. The CDR3 covers 15 residues. Germline CDR1 reads SGHVS; CDR2 reads FQNEAQ. The CDR3 region is CASSSRELATYEQYF. Here the CDR3 DNA reads TGTGCCAGCAGCTCCCGCGAACTAGCAACCTACGAGCAGTACTTC.

V gene TRBV9 combines with J gene TRBJ2-7; 9 nucleotides match TRBD1. The CDR3 sequence is 15 residues long. Trimming at V came to 3 bases and at J to 6 bases, leaving 10 bases not matched to a gene. CDR1 and CDR2 (germline): SGDLS, YYNGEE. This CDR3 reads CASSASRDRVSEQYF. The DNA for the CDR3 is TGTGCCAGCAGCGCGAGCCGGGACAGGGTTAGCGAGCAGTACTTC.

This clone was seen more than once but under ten times. This chain connects TRBV10-1 to TRBJ2-1; 11 bases fit TRBD1. Germline CDR1 and CDR2: WNHNN and SYGVQD (reference sequence). This CDR3 region has 17 residues. J lost 1 base, V lost 0 bases, and 2 bases had no gene match. The chain's CDR3 is CASSESDRGPSYNEQFF. For the CDR3, the DNA is TGCGCCAGCAGTGAGTCGGACAGGGGGCCATCCTACAATGAGCAGTTCTTC.

The chain has TRBV5-1 and TRBJ2-7; 7 nucleotides line up with TRBD2. The CDR3 spans 14 residues. Germline V lookup: CDR1 SGHRS, CDR2 YFSETQ. The J segment lost 3 bases and the V segment lost 4 bases, leaving 7 bases of the junction unmatched. CDR3 residues: CASSASGRYYEQYF. CDR3 nucleotide sequence: TGCGCCAGCAGCGCTAGCGGCCGCTACTACGAGCAGTACTTC.

This clone was detected only once. The chain has TRBV30 and TRBJ1-1; TRBD1 matches at 8 bases. The CDR3 runs to 17 residues. With 3 bases clipped from V and 8 bases from J, the junction kept 20 bases outside the gene matches. Germline assignment: CDR1 GTSNPN and CDR2 SVGIG (reference sequence). This CDR3 reads CAWRNPRGRFLLREAFF. The CDR3 DNA reads as TGTGCCTGGAGAAACCCCAGGGGGCGGTTTCTCTTACGCGAAGCTTTCTTT.

The rearrangement uses TRBV7-9 and TRBJ2-3; 10 positions match TRBD2. Per germline, CDR1 SEHNR and CDR2 FQNEAQ (reference sequence). This CDR3 comprises 13 residues. The J segment lost 4 bases and the V segment lost 9 bases, leaving 4 bases of the junction unmatched. The CDR3 nucleotides read TGTGCCAGTGCTAGCGGGGGCCCAGATACGCAGTATTTT. Its protein is CASASGGPDTQYF.

The J gene is TRBJ2-7, the V gene TRBV28, with 8 positions matching TRBD2. V lost 5 bases and J lost 4; bases outside the gene matches: 13. Germline-derived CDR1 and CDR2 are MDHEN and SYDVKM. The CDR3 consists of 16 residues. The chain's CDR3 is CASSLEREMKRYEQYF. The CDR3 DNA is TGTGCCAGCAGTCTGGAGCGGGAGATGAAAAGGTACGAGCAGTACTTC.

Of note for this clone: This sample also contains other DNA sequences that code for the same CDR3. The chain has TRBV27 and TRBJ2-7; a weak D match, TRBD2 (7 bases). With 6 bases removed from V and 2 bases from J, the gap between germline ends came to 14 bases. The CDR3 is made up of 14 amino acids. From germline, CDR1 is MNHEY and CDR2 SMNVEV (reference sequence). Here the CDR3 DNA reads TGTGCCAGCAGCCTAGGGGGGGACCCCTACGAGCAGTACTTC. This translates into CASSLGGDPYEQYF.

The CDR3 region is CASGVGRFFAFF. In DNA, the CDR3 is TGTGCCAGCGGCGTGGGGCGTTTTTTTGCTTTCTTT. The V call is TRBV28, the J call TRBJ1-1, with D tentatively TRBD1 (5 bases). Per the germline V gene, CDR1 is MDHEN and CDR2 is SYDVKM. V was pared by 8 bases and J by 11 bases, with 18 bases between. The CDR3 runs 12 residues.

The chain links TRBV2 to TRBJ2-1, with 12 positions matching TRBD2. This CDR3 spans 16 amino acids. V dropped 8 bases and J dropped 4; count of bases not matched to a gene: 9. Germline V gene lookup returns CDR1 SNHLY and CDR2 FYNNEI. The CDR3 region has the DNA TGTGCCAGCCGGAGGCTAGCGGGGGGGTCATACAATGAGCAGTTCTTC. Encoded protein: CASRRLAGGSYNEQFF.

V is TRBV9 and J is TRBJ1-4; 9 nucleotides match TRBD1. The ends lost 4 bases at V and 7 bases at J; junction bases unmatched: 8. The CDR3 runs 15 residues. The germline V gene encodes CDR1 SGDLS and CDR2 YYNGEE. The DNA for the CDR3 is TGTGCCAGCAGCTTTCGGACAGGGGAGGCTGAAAAACTGTTTTTT. It specifies CASSFRTGEAEKLFF.

The chain links TRBV7-9 to TRBJ1-3, with TRBD1 as a possible D gene (6 bases). The CDR3 has 14 amino acids. Trimming cost V 3 bases and J 2 bases, with 8 bases left between them. The germline V gene has CDR1 SEHNR and CDR2 FQNEAQ (reference sequence). In nucleotides, the CDR3 is TGTGCCAGCAGCTTGCAGGGGACTGGAAACACCATATATTTT. Amino acid sequence: CASSLQGTGNTIYF. Filled out from reference TRBV7-9 and TRBJ1-3, the complete variable domain reads DTGVSQNPRHKITKRGQNVTFRCDPISEHNRLYWYRQTLGQGPEFLTYFQNEAQLEKSRLLSDRFSAERPKGSFSTLEIQRTEQGDSAMYLCASSLQGTGNTIYFGEGSWLTVV.

The chain joins TRBV7-2 to TRBJ2-1; a weak D match, TRBD1 (6 bases). Germline values: CDR1 SGHTA, CDR2 FQGNSA. The germline V and J ends were trimmed by 5 bases and 3 bases, with 14 bases remaining between them. The CDR3 consists of 15 residues. CDR3 in amino acids: CASSPAAGDYNEQFF. CDR3 nucleotides: TGTGCCAGCAGCCCAGCGGCAGGGGACTACAATGAGCAGTTCTTC.